A selection of T cell receptor beta chains follows, all from one sample in a study of cytomegalovirus exposure and HLA in healthy donors. Sequencing was performed with immunoSEQ multiplex PCR; in TCRdb, only in-frame clones are kept and a portion is missing. The sample gives tens of thousands of clones, roughly 90% of which show up once; 8.4% is in the top ten. Sequencing input: PBMCs. Every receptor here comes from a woman under 30 in good health and CMV-seropositive. The CDR3 runs from the conserved cysteine through the conserved F or W. D genes are given only for firm matches. Size tells how often a clone was seen (once, few, many) or the class of an expanded clone, and some rows leave it out.

size	V	D	J	CDR3	DNA
few	TRBV4-3	TRBD2	TRBJ2-3	CASSQWTSGGNTDTQYF	TGCGCCAGCAGCCAGTGGACTAGCGGGGGAAACACAGATACGCAGTATTTT
once	TRBV6-1	TRBD2	TRBJ2-1	CASSEWGGRPDNEQFF	TGTGCCAGCAGTGAATGGGGGGGGAGGCCCGACAATGAGCAGTTCTTC
.	TRBV5-1	.	TRBJ2-7	CASSPTVQADYEQYF	TGCGCCAGCAGCCCGACAGTCCAGGCTGACTACGAGCAGTACTTC
.	TRBV9	.	TRBJ2-5	CASSVEGQDQETQYF	TGTGCCAGCAGCGTAGAGGGGCAGGACCAAGAGACCCAGTACTTC
.	TRBV5-1	TRBD2	TRBJ2-1	CASSLGPSGGRNEQFF	TGCGCCAGCAGCTTGGGTCCAAGCGGGGGAAGGAATGAGCAGTTCTTC
.	TRBV6-4	TRBD2	TRBJ2-1	CASSGLAGGYNEQFF	TGTGCCAGCAGTGGACTAGCGGGGGGGTACAATGAGCAGTTCTTC
.	TRBV9	TRBD2	TRBJ2-3	CASSGIGGRDTDTQYF	TGTGCCAGCAGCGGCATTGGGGGGAGGGACACAGATACGCAGTATTTT
.	TRBV7-6	.	TRBJ1-1	CASSSDTNTEAFF	TGTGCCAGCAGTTCCGACACGAACACTGAAGCTTTCTTT
.	TRBV30	.	TRBJ1-1	CASKPGFTEAFF	TGTGCCTCGAAGCCGGGGTTCACTGAAGCTTTCTTT
.	TRBV21-1	.	TRBJ1-3	CASSKGGDGTDSGNTIYF	TGTGCCAGCAGCAAAGGTGGGGATGGGACTGACTCTGGAAACACCATATATTTT
.	TRBV2	.	TRBJ1-3	CASTYAGNTIYF	TGTGCCAGCACGTATGCTGGAAACACCATATATTTT
.	TRBV30	TRBD1	TRBJ1-5	CAWSPSTGFPADQPQHF	TGTGCCTGGAGCCCATCGACAGGGTTTCCAGCAGATCAGCCCCAGCATTTT
.	TRBV18	TRBD1	TRBJ1-2	CASSPTGQDYGYTF	TGTGCCAGCTCACCAACGGGACAGGACTATGGCTACACCTTC
.	TRBV15	.	TRBJ2-1	CATTLIDGIPANEQFF	TGTGCCACCACCCTAATAGACGGGATTCCGGCCAATGAGCAGTTCTTC
.	TRBV5-4	TRBD2	TRBJ2-5	CASSSWGGETQYF	TGTGCCAGCAGCTCCTGGGGGGGAGAGACCCAGTACTTC
.	TRBV11-2	.	TRBJ2-2	CASSPLDNRQGGELFF	TGTGCCAGCAGCCCCCTCGACAACAGGCAAGGCGGGGAGCTGTTTTTT
.	TRBV28	TRBD1	TRBJ1-1	CASSSTQGQGGTEAFF	TGTGCCAGCAGTTCCACCCAGGGACAGGGGGGGACTGAAGCTTTCTTT
.	TRBV18	TRBD1	TRBJ1-3	CASSPGTAGNTIYF	TGTGCCAGCTCACCCGGGACAGCCGGAAACACCATATATTTT
.	TRBV4-3	.	TRBJ2-7	CASSQDLDKSSYEQYF	TGCGCCAGCAGCCAAGATTTGGACAAGAGCTCCTACGAGCAGTACTTC
.	TRBV27	.	TRBJ2-2	CASSHRTRPTGELFF	TGTGCCAGCAGTCACAGAACTAGACCGACCGGGGAGCTGTTTTTT
.	TRBV5-1	TRBD1	TRBJ2-1	CASSFNPGTGVRGQFF	TGCGCCAGCAGCTTTAACCCCGGGACAGGGGTTCGGGGGCAGTTCTTC
.	TRBV9	TRBD2	TRBJ2-5	CASSASGVYQETQYF	TGTGCCAGCAGCGCTAGCGGGGTGTACCAAGAGACCCAGTACTTC
.	TRBV28	.	TRBJ1-4	CASSLTVINEKLFF	TGTGCCAGCAGTCTAACGGTCATTAATGAAAAACTGTTTTTT
once	TRBV5-1	TRBD2	TRBJ2-5	CASSRREGETQYF	TGCGCCAGCAGTCGCAGGGAGGGCGAGACCCAGTACTTC
.	TRBV5-5	.	TRBJ2-4	CASSSTEENIQYF	TGTGCCAGCAGCTCGACTGAAGAAAACATTCAGTACTTC
.	TRBV21-1	.	TRBJ1-5	CASSNRDRVTNQPQHF	TGTGCCAGCAGCAATAGGGACAGGGTCACGAATCAGCCCCAGCATTTT
.	TRBV27	.	TRBJ2-2	CASSPSGAFTGELFF	TGTGCCAGCAGCCCCTCGGGAGCATTCACCGGGGAGCTGTTTTTT
.	TRBV4-2	TRBD2	TRBJ2-5	CASSQGQLAGAETQYF	TGTGCCAGCAGCCAAGGACAGCTAGCGGGGGCAGAGACCCAGTACTTC
.	TRBV11-3	.	TRBJ2-1	CASSSTGYEQFF	TGTGCCAGCAGCTCCACAGGGTATGAGCAGTTCTTC
.	TRBV19	.	TRBJ1-2	CASTFRPNYGYTF	TGTGCCAGTACCTTCAGGCCTAACTATGGCTACACCTTC
once	TRBV7-2	.	TRBJ1-5	CASSLELGGNQPQHF	TGTGCCAGCAGCTTAGAGCTAGGGGGAAATCAGCCCCAGCATTTT
.	TRBV6-6	.	TRBJ1-1	CASSYRQNMNTEAFF	TGTGCCAGCAGTTACCGACAGAACATGAACACTGAAGCTTTCTTT
.	TRBV30	.	TRBJ1-2	CAWSVWSGWYGYTF	TGTGCCTGGAGTGTATGGTCAGGGTGGTATGGCTACACCTTC
.	TRBV28	.	TRBJ1-2	CASQLPLERAVTF	TGTGCCAGCCAATTGCCCCTAGAGAGGGCCGTCACCTTC
.	TRBV10-1	.	TRBJ2-3	CASREGGSDTQYF	TGCGCCAGCAGGGAAGGAGGATCGGATACGCAGTATTTT
.	TRBV6-5	TRBD1	TRBJ1-6	CASSYGDSANSPLHF	TGTGCCAGCAGTTATGGGGACAGTGCCAATTCACCCCTCCACTTT
.	TRBV7-9	.	TRBJ2-3	CASSLAGQTTDTQYF	TGTGCCAGCAGCTTAGCGGGACAAACCACAGATACGCAGTATTTT
.	TRBV5-4	TRBD2	TRBJ2-5	CASTPQSGGEQETQYF	TGTGCCAGCACCCCCCAGAGCGGGGGGGAACAAGAGACCCAGTACTTC
.	TRBV4-3	TRBD2	TRBJ2-7	CASSQEASGSYEQYF	TGCGCCAGCAGCCAAGAGGCTAGCGGCTCCTACGAGCAGTACTTC
.	TRBV1	.	TRBJ1-1	CTSSQKGGGNTEAFF	TGCACCAGCAGCCAAAAGGGAGGCGGGAACACTGAAGCTTTCTTT
.	TRBV15	.	TRBJ2-3	CATSILRGITDTQYF	TGTGCCACCAGCATCCTCAGGGGAATCACAGATACGCAGTATTTT
.	TRBV6-1	.	TRBJ1-1	CASSETSGMRIAEAFF	TGTGCCAGCAGTGAAACCTCGGGGATGAGGATCGCTGAAGCTTTCTTT
.	TRBV11-2	.	TRBJ2-1	CASSLGLGVENEQFF	TGTGCCAGCAGCTTAGGGTTAGGGGTAGAGAATGAGCAGTTCTTC
.	TRBV7-9	.	TRBJ1-2	CASSHRDTNYGYTF	TGTGCCAGCAGCCACCGGGACACCAACTATGGCTACACCTTC
.	TRBV30	.	TRBJ1-5	CAWSKGVDSNQPQHF	TGTGCCTGGAGTAAGGGAGTAGATAGCAATCAGCCCCAGCATTTT
once	TRBV28	.	TRBJ1-5	CASSLGQVSNQPQHF	TGTGCCAGCAGTTTGGGGCAGGTTAGCAATCAGCCCCAGCATTTT
once	TRBV4-2	.	TRBJ1-5	CASSQDSGRTNQPQHF	TGTGCCAGCAGCCAAGATTCCGGGAGAACAAATCAGCCCCAGCATTTT
.	TRBV9	TRBD1	TRBJ1-4	CASSADRGAANEKLFF	TGTGCCAGCAGCGCCGACAGGGGGGCGGCTAATGAAAAACTGTTTTTT
.	TRBV11-2	TRBD2	TRBJ2-1	CASSLGLAGGGEQFF	TGTGCCAGCAGCCTAGGGCTAGCGGGGGGTGGTGAGCAGTTCTTC
.	TRBV11-2	TRBD1	TRBJ2-1	CASSNRGNYNEQFF	TGTGCCAGCAGTAACAGGGGGAACTACAATGAGCAGTTCTTC
.	TRBV11-2	TRBD1	TRBJ1-5	CASIGTGGPLSNQPQHF	TGTGCCAGCATCGGGACAGGGGGCCCGCTTAGCAATCAGCCCCAGCATTTT
.	TRBV12-5	TRBD2	TRBJ2-3	CASGLGSGGPFRVPQYF	TGTGCTAGTGGCCTTGGTAGCGGGGGGCCCTTCAGGGTGCCGCAGTATTTT
.	TRBV28	TRBD2	TRBJ2-3	CASSLVPAGTTDTQYF	TGTGCCAGCAGTTTAGTTCCAGCGGGGACCACAGATACGCAGTATTTT
.	TRBV27	.	TRBJ2-3	CASSLGLGDTQYF	TGTGCCAGCAGTTTAGGACTCGGTGATACGCAGTATTTT
.	TRBV9	TRBD2	TRBJ2-5	CASSGAGGLSETQYF	TGTGCCAGCAGCGGAGCGGGGGGGCTATCCGAGACCCAGTACTTC
.	TRBV19	.	TRBJ1-2	CASSIDTRGSSNYGYTF	TGTGCCAGTAGTATAGACACGCGGGGGAGTTCTAACTATGGCTACACCTTC